This entry lists 11 T cell receptor beta chains sequenced from one sample in a study of control samples from healthy donors and cancer patients. This table comes from immunoSEQ multiplex PCR, and its TCRdb copy is limited to in-frame clones, with some not included. The sample consists of more than 110,000 clones, approximately 91% of them appearing once. Sequenced: blood. The receptors were gathered from a woman aged 30 to 39 in good health.

This chain joins TRBV9 and TRBJ1-6; weak D call: TRBD1 (6 bases). CDR1 is SGDLS, CDR2 YYNGEE, per germline. The CDR3 has 12 residues. V was cut by 1 base and J by 13 bases, with 9 bases left in between. This CDR3 reads CASSVQGLPLHF. Written as DNA, the CDR3 is TGTGCCAGCAGCGTACAGGGGTTGCCCCTCCACTTT.

This clone came up once. This chain uses TRBV13 with TRBJ1-3, with D hard to call. This CDR3 contains 14 residues. The V and J ends lost 1 base and 4 bases respectively, with 8 bases between them. From germline, CDR1 is PRHDT and CDR2 FYEKMQ (reference sequence). The DNA for the CDR3 is TGTGCCAGCAGCTTAGAGGGCAGCGGAAACACCATATATTTT. This gives the protein CASSLEGSGNTIYF. The entire variable domain, with the rest obtained from reference TRBV13 and TRBJ1-3, is as follows: AAGVIQSPRHLIKEKRETATLKCYPIPRHDTVYWYQQGPGQDPQFLISFYEKMQSDKGSIPDRFSAQQFSDYHSELNMSSLELGDSALYFCASSLEGSGNTIYFGEGSWLTVV.

The chain links TRBV19 to TRBJ1-1, with 10 nucleotides matching TRBD1. The CDR3 covers 14 residues. The germline V gene has CDR1 LNHDA and CDR2 SQIVND (reference sequence). With V trimmed by 8 bases and J by 4 bases, 7 bases remained unmatched. The CDR3 here is CASFRQGASTEAFF. The CDR3 coding sequence is TGTGCCAGTTTTAGACAGGGGGCAAGCACTGAAGCTTTCTTT.

This chain joins TRBV30 and TRBJ1-4; D unresolved. The V gene's germline CDR1 is GTSNPN and CDR2 SVGIG (reference sequence). V was cut by 1 base and J by 4 bases, with 16 bases left in between. There are 16 residues in the CDR3. CDR3 residues: CAWSGAKSSRNEKLFF. The CDR3 DNA is TGTGCCTGGAGTGGGGCAAAGTCCAGCCGTAATGAAAAACTGTTTTTT.

The chain uses TRBV19 and TRBJ2-3; tentative D call: TRBD2 (6 bases). The CDR3 runs to 12 residues. CDR1 and CDR2 from the germline V gene are LNHDA and SQIVND (reference sequence). V dropped 5 bases and J dropped 11 bases, with 14 bases sitting between them. Here the CDR3 DNA reads TGTGCCAGTAGTGCCGGGAGAGGGGAGCAGTATTTT. This gives the protein CASSAGRGEQYF.

The chain couples TRBV7-2 to TRBJ1-1; tentative D call: TRBD1 (5 bases). The CDR3 sequence is 15 residues long. The germline V and J ends were trimmed by 2 bases and 1 base, with 11 bases remaining between them. CDR1 and CDR2 from the germline V gene are SGHTA and FQGNSA. The CDR3 coding sequence is TGTGCCAGCAGCTTACTTGGGGGGGGGAACACTGAAGCTTTCTTT. Its protein is CASSLLGGGNTEAFF.

V usage is TRBV30 and J usage is TRBJ1-5; D is unclear. V was shortened by 3 bases and J by 0 bases, with 6 bases between the two germline ends. The CDR3 loop spans 13 amino acids. Germline loops: CDR1 GTSNPN, CDR2 SVGIG (reference sequence). CDR3 sequence reads: CAWSRTSNQPQHF. CDR3 in DNA: TGTGCCTGGAGCAGGACTAGCAATCAGCCCCAGCATTTT. Combining the CDR3 with reference TRBV30 and TRBJ1-5 gives the whole variable domain SQTIHQWPATLVQPVGSPLSLECTVEGTSNPNLYWYRQAAGRGLQLLFYSVGIGQISSEVPQNLSASRPQDRQFILSSKKLLLSDSGFYLCAWSRTSNQPQHFGDGTRLSIL.

This chain connects TRBV6-6 to TRBJ2-7; D perhaps matches TRBD2 (6 bases). V was pared by 8 bases and J by 2 bases, with 16 bases between. The CDR3 runs to 14 residues. Germline V gene data show CDR1 as MNHNY and CDR2 as SVGAGI (reference sequence). The CDR3, as DNA: TGTGCCAGCTCGAATGGCGGGGCGCCCTACGAGCAGTACTTC. The encoded protein is CASSNGGAPYEQYF.

This chain joins TRBV5-1 and TRBJ2-7; TRBD1 matches 11 bases. Germline V gene lookup returns CDR1 SGHRS and CDR2 YFSETQ. V was pared by 0 bases and J by 2 bases, with 1 base of the junction left unmatched. CDR3 length: 15 amino acids. The CDR3 loop reads CASSLGGQGAYEQYF. The CDR3 region has the DNA TGCGCCAGCAGCTTGGGGGGACAGGGGGCCTACGAGCAGTACTTC.

The CDR3 spells CASSLGGAEGNYGYTF. In nucleotides, the CDR3 is TGTGCCAGCAGCTTAGGGGGTGCAGAGGGTAACTATGGCTACACCTTC. The V gene is TRBV13, the J gene TRBJ1-2; D remains ambiguous. Trimming removed 0 bases from V and 1 base from J, with 12 bases in between. Germline V lookup: CDR1 PRHDT, CDR2 FYEKMQ (reference sequence). The CDR3 length is 16 residues. Using reference TRBV13 and TRBJ1-2 for the parts outside the CDR3, the full variable domain is AAGVIQSPRHLIKEKRETATLKCYPIPRHDTVYWYQQGPGQDPQFLISFYEKMQSDKGSIPDRFSAQQFSDYHSELNMSSLELGDSALYFCASSLGGAEGNYGYTFGSGTRLTVV.

The chain recombines TRBV19 with TRBJ2-4; D gene uncertain. V lost 7 bases and J lost 6, with 13 bases in between. Per the germline V gene, CDR1 is LNHDA and CDR2 is SQIVND (reference sequence). The CDR3 loop spans 13 amino acids. The CDR3 coding sequence is TGTGCCAGTAAGGAGTCGTCCGGAAACATTCAGTACTTC. This codes for CASKESSGNIQYF.